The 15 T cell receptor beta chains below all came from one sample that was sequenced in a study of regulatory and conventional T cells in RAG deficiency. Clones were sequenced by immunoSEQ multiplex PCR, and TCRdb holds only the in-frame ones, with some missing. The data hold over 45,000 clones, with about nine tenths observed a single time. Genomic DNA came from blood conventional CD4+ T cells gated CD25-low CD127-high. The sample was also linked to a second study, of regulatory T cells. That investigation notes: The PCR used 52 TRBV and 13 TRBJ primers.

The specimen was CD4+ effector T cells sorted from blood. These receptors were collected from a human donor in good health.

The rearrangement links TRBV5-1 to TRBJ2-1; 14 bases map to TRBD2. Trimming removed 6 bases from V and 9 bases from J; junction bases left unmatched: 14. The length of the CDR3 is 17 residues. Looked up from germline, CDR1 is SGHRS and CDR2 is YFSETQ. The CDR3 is CASNPLPGLAGAGEQFF. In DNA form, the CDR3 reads TGCGCCAGCAACCCTCTTCCGGGACTAGCGGGAGCAGGTGAGCAGTTCTTC. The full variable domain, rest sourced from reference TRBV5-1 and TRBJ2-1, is KAGVTQTPRYLIKTRGQQVTLSCSPISGHRSVSWYQQTPGQGLQFLFEYFSETQRNKGNFPGRFSGRQFSNSRSEMNVSTLELGDSALYLCASNPLPGLAGAGEQFFGPGTRLTVL.

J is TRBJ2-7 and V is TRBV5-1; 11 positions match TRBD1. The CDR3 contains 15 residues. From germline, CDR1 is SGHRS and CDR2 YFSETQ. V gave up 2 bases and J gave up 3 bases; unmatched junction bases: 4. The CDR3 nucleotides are TGCGCCAGCAGCTTAACCGGGACAGGGGGCTACGAGCAGTACTTC. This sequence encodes CASSLTGTGGYEQYF. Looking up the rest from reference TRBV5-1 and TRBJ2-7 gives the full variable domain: KAGVTQTPRYLIKTRGQQVTLSCSPISGHRSVSWYQQTPGQGLQFLFEYFSETQRNKGNFPGRFSGRQFSNSRSEMNVSTLELGDSALYLCASSLTGTGGYEQYFGPGTRLTVT.

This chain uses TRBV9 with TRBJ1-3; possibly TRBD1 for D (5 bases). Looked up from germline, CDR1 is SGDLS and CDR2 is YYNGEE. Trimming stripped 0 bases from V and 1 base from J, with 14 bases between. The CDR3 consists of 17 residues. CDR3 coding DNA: TGTGCCAGCAGCGTAGGTGAGGGGAAGGGATCTGGAAACACCATATATTTT. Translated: CASSVGEGKGSGNTIYF.

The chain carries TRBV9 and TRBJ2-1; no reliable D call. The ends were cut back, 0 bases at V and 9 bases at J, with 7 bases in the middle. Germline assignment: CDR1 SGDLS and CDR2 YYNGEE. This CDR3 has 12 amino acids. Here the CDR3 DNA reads TGTGCCAGCAGCGTAGGAGAGACTGAGCAGTTCTTC. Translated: CASSVGETEQFF.

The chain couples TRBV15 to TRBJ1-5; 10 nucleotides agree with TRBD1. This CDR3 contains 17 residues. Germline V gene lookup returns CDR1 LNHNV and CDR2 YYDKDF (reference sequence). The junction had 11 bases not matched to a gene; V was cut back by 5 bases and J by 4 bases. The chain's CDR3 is CATSRWTGTGVNQPQHF. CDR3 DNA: TGTGCCACCAGCCGGTGGACCGGGACAGGGGTTAATCAGCCCCAGCATTTT.

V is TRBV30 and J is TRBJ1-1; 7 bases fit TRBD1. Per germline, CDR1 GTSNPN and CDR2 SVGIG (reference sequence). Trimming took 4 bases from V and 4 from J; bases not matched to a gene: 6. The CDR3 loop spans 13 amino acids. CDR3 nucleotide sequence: TGTGCCTGGATTGGACAGGCCGCCACTGAAGCTTTCTTT. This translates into CAWIGQAATEAFF.

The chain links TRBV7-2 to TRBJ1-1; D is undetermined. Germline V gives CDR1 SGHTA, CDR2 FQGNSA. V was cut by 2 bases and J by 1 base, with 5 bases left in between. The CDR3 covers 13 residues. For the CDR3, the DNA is TGTGCCAGCAGCTTATCGGGGAACACTGAAGCTTTCTTT. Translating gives CASSLSGNTEAFF.

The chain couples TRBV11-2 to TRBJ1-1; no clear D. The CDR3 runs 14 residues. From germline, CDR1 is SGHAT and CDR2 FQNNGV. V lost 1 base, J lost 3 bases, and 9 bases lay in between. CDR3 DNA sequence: TGTGCCAGCAGCTTAGGGAGGGCGGACACTGAAGCTTTCTTT. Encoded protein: CASSLGRADTEAFF.

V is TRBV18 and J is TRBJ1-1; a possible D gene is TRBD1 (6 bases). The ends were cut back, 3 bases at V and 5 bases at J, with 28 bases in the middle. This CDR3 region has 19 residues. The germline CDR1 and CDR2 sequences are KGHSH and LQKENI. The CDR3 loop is CASSPTGSGVYERRTEAFF. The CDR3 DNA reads TGTGCCAGCTCACCGACCGGGTCAGGGGTTTATGAGAGAAGAACTGAAGCTTTCTTT.

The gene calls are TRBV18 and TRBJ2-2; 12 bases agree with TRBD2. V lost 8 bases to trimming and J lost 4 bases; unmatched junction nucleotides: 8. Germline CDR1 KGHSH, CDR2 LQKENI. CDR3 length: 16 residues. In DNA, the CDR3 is TGTGCCAGCACTTCGGGACTAGCGGGTTTCACCGGGGAGCTGTTTTTT. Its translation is CASTSGLAGFTGELFF.

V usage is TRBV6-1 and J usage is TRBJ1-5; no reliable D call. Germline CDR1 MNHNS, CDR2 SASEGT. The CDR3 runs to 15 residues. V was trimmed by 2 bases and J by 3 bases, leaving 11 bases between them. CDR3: CASSELGRINQPQHF. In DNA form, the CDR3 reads TGTGCCAGCAGTGAATTAGGACGGATCAATCAGCCCCAGCATTTT.

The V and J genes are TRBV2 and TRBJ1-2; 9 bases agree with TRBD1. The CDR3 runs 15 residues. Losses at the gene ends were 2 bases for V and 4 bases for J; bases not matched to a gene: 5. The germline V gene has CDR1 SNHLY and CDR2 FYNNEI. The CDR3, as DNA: TGTGCCAGCAGTGAACAGGGACAGGGATCCTATGGCTACACCTTC. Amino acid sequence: CASSEQGQGSYGYTF.

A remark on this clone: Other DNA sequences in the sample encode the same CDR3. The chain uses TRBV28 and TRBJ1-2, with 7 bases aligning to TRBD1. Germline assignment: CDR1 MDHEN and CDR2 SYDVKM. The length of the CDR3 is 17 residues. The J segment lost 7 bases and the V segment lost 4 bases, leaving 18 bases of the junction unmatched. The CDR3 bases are TGTGCCAGCAGTTCCGGGGGACAGTTCCTTACTACGTCTGGCTACACCTTC. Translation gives CASSSGGQFLTTSGYTF.

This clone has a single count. CDR3 bases: TGTGCCAGTCGTCCGGGGTTTCACACCGGGGAGCTGTTTTTT. It yields the protein CASRPGFHTGELFF. V and J are TRBV6-5 and TRBJ2-2; D is perhaps TRBD2 (5 bases). Trimming removed 9 bases at V and 3 bases at J, with 14 bases between. The CDR3 length is 14 residues. Per the germline V gene, CDR1 is MNHEY and CDR2 is SVGAGI.

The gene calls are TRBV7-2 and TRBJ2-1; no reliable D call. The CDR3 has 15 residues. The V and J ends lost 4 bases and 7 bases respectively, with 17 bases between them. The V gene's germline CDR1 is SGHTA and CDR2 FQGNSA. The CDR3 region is CASSSRSPLTNEQFF. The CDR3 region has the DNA TGTGCCAGCAGCTCGAGATCCCCCCTTACGAATGAGCAGTTCTTC.